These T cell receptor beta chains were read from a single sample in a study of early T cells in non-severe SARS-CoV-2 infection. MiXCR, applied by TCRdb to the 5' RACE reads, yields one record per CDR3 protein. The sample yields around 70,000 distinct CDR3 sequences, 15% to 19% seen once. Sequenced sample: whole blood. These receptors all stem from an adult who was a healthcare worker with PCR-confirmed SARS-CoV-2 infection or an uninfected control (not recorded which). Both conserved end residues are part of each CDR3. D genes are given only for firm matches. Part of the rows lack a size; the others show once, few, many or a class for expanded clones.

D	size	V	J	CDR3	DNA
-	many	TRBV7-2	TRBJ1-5	CASSSQGSNQPQHF	TGTGCCAGCAGCTCTCAAGGCAGCAATCAGCCCCAGCATTTT
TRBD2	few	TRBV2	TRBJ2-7	CASSEETSASYEQYF	TGTGCCAGCAGTGAGGAGACTAGCGCGTCCTACGAGCAGTACTTC
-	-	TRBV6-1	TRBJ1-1	CASSAQATEAFF	TGTGCCAGCAGTGCTCAAGCCACTGAAGCTTTCTTT
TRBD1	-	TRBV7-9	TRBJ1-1	CASRQGAVHTEAFF	TGTGCCAGCCGACAGGGGGCTGTGCACACTGAAGCTTTCTTT
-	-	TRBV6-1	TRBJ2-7	CASSLRLGPYEQYF	TGTGCCAGCAGTCTCCGCCTCGGCCCTTACGAGCAGTACTTC
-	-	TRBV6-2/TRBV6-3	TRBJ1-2	CASSFTGQYGYTF	TGTGCCAGCAGTTTCACGGGACAATATGGCTACACCTTC
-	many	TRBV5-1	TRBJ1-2	CASSQGFGYTF	TGCGCCAGCAGCCAGGGGTTTGGCTACACCTTC
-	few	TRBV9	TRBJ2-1	CASSVSGLLLGEQFF	TGTGCCAGCAGCGTTTCGGGGCTTCTCCTGGGCGAGCAGTTCTTC
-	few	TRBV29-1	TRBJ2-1	CSVGGRNRGNEQFF	TGCAGCGTTGGGGGCAGAAATCGTGGGAATGAGCAGTTCTTC
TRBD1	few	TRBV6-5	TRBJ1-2	CASRRDREYGYTF	TGTGCCAGCAGACGGGACAGGGAGTATGGCTACACCTTC